The TCR beta chain described here comes from a study of T cell responses to AZD1222 COVID-19 vaccine. Of note for this clone: Its cognate antigen is unknown.

Study outcomes and limitations: White British ancestry dominated among donors, who included more females, and clonal diversity was possibly underestimated.

Clones were read by immunoSEQ multiplex PCR, and TCRdb kept only the in-frame ones, dropping some. This table has fewer than 150,000 clones, more than 70% appearing once. The starting material was peripheral blood, obtained on day 0 of AZD1222 vaccination. The clonotype was recovered from an adult in good health.

CDR3 DNA: TGCGCCAGCAGCCAAAATCCGGCCGACAGGGGAACTGAAGCTTTCTTT. This translates into CASSQNPADRGTEAFF. V and J are TRBV4-1 and TRBJ1-1; TRBD1 matches at 8 bases. The CDR3 loop spans 16 amino acids. CDR1 and CDR2 from the germline V gene are MGHRA and YSYEKL. Losses at the gene ends were 2 bases for V and 5 bases for J; bases not matched to a gene: 10.